The 4 T cell receptor beta chains below come from one sample, sequenced in a study of regulatory T cells in long-lasting Graves disease. Time point of the sample: persistent/refractory GD, antithyroid drugs over 5 years with positive TRAb. The TCR library was prepared using RNA isolated from PBMCs. For TCR beta, libraries came from iRepertoire HTBI primers and Arm-PCR of CDR3 regions. TCRdb used MiXCR to reprocess the multiplex PCR reads, holding one entry per CDR3 protein. The table shows about 660,000 distinct CDR3 sequences, with around 30% occurring only once. Sequenced here: peripheral blood mononuclear cells (PBMCs), sampled when the disease was refractory, from a patient treated with antithyroid drugs. Source of these receptors: a female donor with Graves disease.

The chain has TRBV2 and TRBJ1-5; tentative D call: TRBD1 (6 bases). Trimming removed 5 bases from V and 3 bases from J, with 14 bases in between. The CDR3 is made up of 15 amino acids. Germline CDR1 reads SNHLY; CDR2 reads FYNNEI. The DNA of the CDR3 is TGTGCCAGCAGTTACTGGACAGACTCCAATCAGCCCCAGCATTTT. Its translation is CASSYWTDSNQPQHF.

This rearrangement joins TRBV6-1 to TRBJ1-1, with unresolved D. Germline lookup yields CDR1 MNHNS and CDR2 SASEGT. V was clipped by 2 bases and J by 1 base, with 8 bases between them. The CDR3 runs to 14 residues. The CDR3 nucleotides read TGTGCCAGCAGTGAAAAGACGTGGAACACTGAAGCTTTCTTT. Translating it yields CASSEKTWNTEAFF.

This clonotype was seen repeatedly, ten times or more. The chain joins TRBV11-2 to TRBJ2-5; 15 positions match TRBD2. This CDR3 has 16 amino acids. Germline V gene data show CDR1 as SGHAT and CDR2 as FQNNGV. The junction had 5 bases not matched to a gene; V was cut back by 5 bases and J by 4 bases. The CDR3 protein is CASSPGLAGGIETQYF. In DNA, the CDR3 is TGTGCCAGCAGCCCTGGACTAGCGGGAGGGATAGAGACCCAGTACTTC.

V gene TRBV20-1 combines with J gene TRBJ1-2; D not resolved. The V end lost 2 bases, the J end lost 6 bases, and 13 bases lay between the germline ends. CDR1 is DFQATT, CDR2 SNEGSKA, per germline (reference sequence). This CDR3 is built from 13 residues. CDR3 coding DNA: TGCAGTGCTAGATGGTCTCAATTGCATGGCTACACCTTC. It encodes CSARWSQLHGYTF.